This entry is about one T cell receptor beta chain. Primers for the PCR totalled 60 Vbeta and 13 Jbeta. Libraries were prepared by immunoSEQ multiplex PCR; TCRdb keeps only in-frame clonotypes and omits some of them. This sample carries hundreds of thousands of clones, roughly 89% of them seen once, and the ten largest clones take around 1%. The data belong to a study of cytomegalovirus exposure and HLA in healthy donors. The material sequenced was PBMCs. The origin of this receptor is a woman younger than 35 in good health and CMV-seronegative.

CDR3 sequence (DNA): TGTGCCATCAGTCGGACAGGGGTAGTAAACACTGAAGCTTTCTTT. It is translated as CAISRTGVVNTEAFF. V is TRBV10-3 and J is TRBJ1-1; TRBD1 agrees at 9 bases. Germline trimming cut 5 bases from V and 2 bases from J; bases unmatched to any gene: 6. CDR3 size: 15 residues. The V gene's germline CDR1 is ENHRY and CDR2 SYGVKD.